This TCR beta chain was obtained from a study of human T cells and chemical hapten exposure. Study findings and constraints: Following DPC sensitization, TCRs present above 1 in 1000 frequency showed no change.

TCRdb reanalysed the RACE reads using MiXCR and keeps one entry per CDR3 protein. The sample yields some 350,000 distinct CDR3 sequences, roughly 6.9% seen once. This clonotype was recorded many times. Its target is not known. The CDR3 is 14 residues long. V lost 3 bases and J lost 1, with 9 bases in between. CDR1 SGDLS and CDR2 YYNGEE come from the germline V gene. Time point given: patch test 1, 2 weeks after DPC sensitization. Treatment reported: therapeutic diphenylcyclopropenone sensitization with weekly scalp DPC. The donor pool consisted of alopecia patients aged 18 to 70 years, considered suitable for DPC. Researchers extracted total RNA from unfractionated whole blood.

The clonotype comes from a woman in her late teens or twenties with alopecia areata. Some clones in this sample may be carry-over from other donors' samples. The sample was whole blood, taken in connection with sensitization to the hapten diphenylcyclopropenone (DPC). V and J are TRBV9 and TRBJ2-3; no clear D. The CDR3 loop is CASSGGRGTDTQYF. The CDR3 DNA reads TGTGCCAGCAGCGGGGGAAGGGGCACAGATACGCAGTATTTT.